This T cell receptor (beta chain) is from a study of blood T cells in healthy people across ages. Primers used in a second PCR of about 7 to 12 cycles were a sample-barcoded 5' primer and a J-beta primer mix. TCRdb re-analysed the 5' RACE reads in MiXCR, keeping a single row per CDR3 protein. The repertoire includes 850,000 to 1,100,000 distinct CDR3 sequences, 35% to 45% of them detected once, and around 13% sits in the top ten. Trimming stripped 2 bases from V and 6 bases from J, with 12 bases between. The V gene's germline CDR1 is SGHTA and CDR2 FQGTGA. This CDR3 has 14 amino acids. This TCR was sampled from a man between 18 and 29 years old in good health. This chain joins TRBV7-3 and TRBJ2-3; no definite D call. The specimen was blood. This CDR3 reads CASSLSGYADTQYF. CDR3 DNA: TGTGCCAGCAGCTTATCCGGTTATGCGGATACGCAGTATTTT.